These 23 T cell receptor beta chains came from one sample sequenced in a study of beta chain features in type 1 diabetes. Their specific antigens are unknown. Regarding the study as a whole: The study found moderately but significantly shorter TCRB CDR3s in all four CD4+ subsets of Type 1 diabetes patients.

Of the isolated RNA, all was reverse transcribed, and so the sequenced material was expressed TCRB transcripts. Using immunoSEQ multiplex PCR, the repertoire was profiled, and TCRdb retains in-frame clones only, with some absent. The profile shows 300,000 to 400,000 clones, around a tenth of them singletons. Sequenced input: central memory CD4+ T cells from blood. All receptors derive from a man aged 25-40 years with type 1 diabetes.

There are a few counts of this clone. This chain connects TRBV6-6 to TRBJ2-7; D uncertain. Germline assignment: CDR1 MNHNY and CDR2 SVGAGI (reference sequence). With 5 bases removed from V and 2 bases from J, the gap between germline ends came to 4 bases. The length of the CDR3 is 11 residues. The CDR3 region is CASSRTYEQYF. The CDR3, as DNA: TGTGCCAGCAGTAGGACCTACGAGCAGTACTTC.

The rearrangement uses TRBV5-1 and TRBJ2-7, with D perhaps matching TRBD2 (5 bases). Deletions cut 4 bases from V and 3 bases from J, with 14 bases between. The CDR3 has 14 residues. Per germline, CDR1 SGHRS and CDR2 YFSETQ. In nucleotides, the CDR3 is TGCGCCAGCAGCCTCAGCCATGAGGGCTACGAGCAGTACTTC. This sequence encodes CASSLSHEGYEQYF.

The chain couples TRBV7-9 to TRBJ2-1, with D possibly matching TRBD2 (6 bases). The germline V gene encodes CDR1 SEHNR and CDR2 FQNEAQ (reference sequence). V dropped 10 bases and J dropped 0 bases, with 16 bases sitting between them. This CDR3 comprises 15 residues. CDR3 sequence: CATLAAEYSYNEQFF. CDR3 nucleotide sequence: TGTGCCACCTTAGCGGCAGAATACTCCTACAATGAGCAGTTCTTC.

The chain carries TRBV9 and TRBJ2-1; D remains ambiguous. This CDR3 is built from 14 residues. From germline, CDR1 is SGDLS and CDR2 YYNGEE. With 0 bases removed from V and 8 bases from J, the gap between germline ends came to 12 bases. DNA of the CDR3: TGTGCCAGCAGCGTAGGTCGCTATTTCGATGAGCAGTTCTTC. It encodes CASSVGRYFDEQFF.

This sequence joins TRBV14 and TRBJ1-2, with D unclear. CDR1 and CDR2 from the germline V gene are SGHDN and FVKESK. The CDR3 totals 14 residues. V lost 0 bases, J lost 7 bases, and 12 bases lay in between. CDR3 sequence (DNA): TGTGCCAGCAGCCAAGACAATGCGTATAGTGGCTACACCTTC. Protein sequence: CASSQDNAYSGYTF.

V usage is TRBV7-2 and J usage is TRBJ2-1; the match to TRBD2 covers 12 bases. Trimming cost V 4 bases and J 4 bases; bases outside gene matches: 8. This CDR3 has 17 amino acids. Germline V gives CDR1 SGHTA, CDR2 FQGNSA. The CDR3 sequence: CASSSRLAGAPYNEQFF. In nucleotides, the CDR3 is TGTGCCAGCAGCTCCCGACTAGCGGGAGCCCCATACAATGAGCAGTTCTTC.

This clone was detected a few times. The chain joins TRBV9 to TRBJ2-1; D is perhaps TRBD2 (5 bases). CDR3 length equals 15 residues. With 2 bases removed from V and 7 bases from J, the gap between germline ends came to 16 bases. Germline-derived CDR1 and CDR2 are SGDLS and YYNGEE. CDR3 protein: CASSVGGRGLNEQFF. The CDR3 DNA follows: TGTGCCAGCAGCGTCGGTGGGAGAGGGTTGAATGAGCAGTTCTTC.

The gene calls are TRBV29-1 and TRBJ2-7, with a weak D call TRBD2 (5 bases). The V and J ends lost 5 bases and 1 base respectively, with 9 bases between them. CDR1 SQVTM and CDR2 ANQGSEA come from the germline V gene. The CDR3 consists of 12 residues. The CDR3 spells CSVIPGSYEQYF. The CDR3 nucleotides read TGCAGCGTTATTCCGGGGTCCTACGAGCAGTACTTC.

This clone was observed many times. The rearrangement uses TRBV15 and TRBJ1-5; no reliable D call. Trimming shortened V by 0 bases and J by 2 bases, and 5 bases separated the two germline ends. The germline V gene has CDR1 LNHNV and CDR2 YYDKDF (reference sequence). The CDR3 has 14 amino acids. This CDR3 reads CATSRDWGNQPQHF. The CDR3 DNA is TGTGCCACCAGCAGAGATTGGGGCAATCAGCCCCAGCATTTT.

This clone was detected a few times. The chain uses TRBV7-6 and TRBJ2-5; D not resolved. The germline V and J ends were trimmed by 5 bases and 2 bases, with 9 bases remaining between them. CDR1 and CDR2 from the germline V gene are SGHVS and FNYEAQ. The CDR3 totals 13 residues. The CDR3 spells CASSQARQETQYF. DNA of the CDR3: TGTGCCAGCAGCCAGGCACGACAAGAGACCCAGTACTTC.

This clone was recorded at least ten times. In DNA, the CDR3 is TGCGCCAGCAGCTTTTCTGACGAGGGTGAGCAGTTCTTC. Amino acid sequence: CASSFSDEGEQFF. The V call is TRBV5-1, the J call TRBJ2-1, with a tentative D call TRBD2 (5 bases). Per germline, CDR1 SGHRS and CDR2 YFSETQ. This CDR3 region has 13 residues. The V end was cut by 2 bases, the J end by 9 bases, with 12 bases between.

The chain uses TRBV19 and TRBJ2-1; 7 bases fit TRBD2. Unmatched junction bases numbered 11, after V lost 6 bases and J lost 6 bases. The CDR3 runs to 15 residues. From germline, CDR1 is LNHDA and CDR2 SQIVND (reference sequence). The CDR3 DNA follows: TGTGCCAGTAGGAAGACTAGCCTATCACTCAATGAGCAGTTCTTC. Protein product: CASRKTSLSLNEQFF.

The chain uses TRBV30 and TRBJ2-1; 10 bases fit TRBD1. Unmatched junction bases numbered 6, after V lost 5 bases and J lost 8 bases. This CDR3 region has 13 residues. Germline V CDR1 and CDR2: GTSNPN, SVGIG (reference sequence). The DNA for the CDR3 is TGTGCCTGGGGGACAGGGGCCGGGGATGAGCAGTTCTTC. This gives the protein CAWGTGAGDEQFF.

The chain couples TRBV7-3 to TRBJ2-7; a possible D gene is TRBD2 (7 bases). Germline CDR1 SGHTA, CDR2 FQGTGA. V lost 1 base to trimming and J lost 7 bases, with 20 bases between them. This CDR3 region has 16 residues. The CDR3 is CASSLSGGPGGWEQYF. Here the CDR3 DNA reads TGTGCCAGCAGCTTAAGCGGGGGCCCCGGTGGATGGGAGCAGTACTTC.

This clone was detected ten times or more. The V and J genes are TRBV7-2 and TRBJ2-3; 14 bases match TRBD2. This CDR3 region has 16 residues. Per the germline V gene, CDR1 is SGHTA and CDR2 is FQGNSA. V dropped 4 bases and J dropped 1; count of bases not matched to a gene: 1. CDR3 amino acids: CASSSGLAGGTDTQYF. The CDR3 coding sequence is TGTGCCAGCAGCTCGGGACTAGCGGGGGGCACAGATACGCAGTATTTT.

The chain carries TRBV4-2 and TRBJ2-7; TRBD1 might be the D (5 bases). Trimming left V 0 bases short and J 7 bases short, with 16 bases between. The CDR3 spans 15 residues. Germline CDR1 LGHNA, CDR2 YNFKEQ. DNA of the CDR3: TGTGCCAGCAGCCAAGATGTCGGACCAGGGCGAGAGCAGTACTTC. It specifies CASSQDVGPGREQYF.

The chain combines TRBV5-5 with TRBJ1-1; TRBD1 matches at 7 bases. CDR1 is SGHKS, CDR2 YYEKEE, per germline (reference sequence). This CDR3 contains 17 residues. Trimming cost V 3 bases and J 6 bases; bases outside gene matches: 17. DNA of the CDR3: TGTGCCAGCAGCTACAACTTAGGGGGCGCTGATTCTCCTGAAGCTTTCTTT. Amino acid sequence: CASSYNLGGADSPEAFF.

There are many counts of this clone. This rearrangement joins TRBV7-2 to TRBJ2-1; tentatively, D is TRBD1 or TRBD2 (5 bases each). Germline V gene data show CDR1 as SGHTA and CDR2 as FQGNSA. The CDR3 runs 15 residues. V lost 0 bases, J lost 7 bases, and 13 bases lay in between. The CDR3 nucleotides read TGTGCCAGCAGCTTAGCGCACCAGGGAGTGAATGAGCAGTTCTTC. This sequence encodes CASSLAHQGVNEQFF.

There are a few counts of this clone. For the CDR3, the DNA is TGTGCCAGTAGTCCGGTCATGGGAACCTATAATGAAAAACTGTTTTTT. Translating gives CASSPVMGTYNEKLFF. V and J are TRBV19 and TRBJ1-4; no clear D. Germline-derived CDR1 and CDR2 are LNHDA and SQIVND (reference sequence). V lost 5 bases, J lost 4 bases, and 17 bases lay in between. The CDR3 is made up of 16 amino acids.

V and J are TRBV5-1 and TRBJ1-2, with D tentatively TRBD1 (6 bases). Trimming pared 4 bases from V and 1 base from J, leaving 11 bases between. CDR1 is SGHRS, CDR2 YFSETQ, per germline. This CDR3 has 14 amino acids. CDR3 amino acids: CASSLGQFNYGYTF. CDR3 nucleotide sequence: TGCGCCAGCAGCCTCGGACAGTTTAACTATGGCTACACCTTC.

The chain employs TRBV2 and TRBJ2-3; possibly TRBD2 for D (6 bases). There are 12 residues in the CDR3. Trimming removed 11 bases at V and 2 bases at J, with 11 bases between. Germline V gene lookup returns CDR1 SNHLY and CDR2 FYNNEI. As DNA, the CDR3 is TGTGCCCGGGGGAGACCCACAGATACGCAGTATTTT. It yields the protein CARGRPTDTQYF.

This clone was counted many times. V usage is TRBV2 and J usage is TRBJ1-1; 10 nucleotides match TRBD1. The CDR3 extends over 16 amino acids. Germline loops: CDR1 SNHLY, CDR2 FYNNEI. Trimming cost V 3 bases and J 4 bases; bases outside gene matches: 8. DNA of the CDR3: TGTGCCAGCAGTGAGACAGGGGGCAGATGGAGCACTGAAGCTTTCTTT. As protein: CASSETGGRWSTEAFF.

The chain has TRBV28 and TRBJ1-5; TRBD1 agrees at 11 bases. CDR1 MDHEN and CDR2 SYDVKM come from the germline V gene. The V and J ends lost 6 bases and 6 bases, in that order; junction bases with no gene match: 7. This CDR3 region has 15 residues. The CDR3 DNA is TGTGCCAGCAGAGGCTTGGACAGGGGGCTTCAGCCCCAGCATTTT. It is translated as CASRGLDRGLQPQHF.